Listed below are T cell receptor beta chains from one sample, sequenced in a study of T-cell memory formation after mild COVID-19. TCRdb used MiXCR to reprocess the 5' RACE reads, holding one entry per CDR3 protein. This table holds fewer than 350,000 distinct CDR3 sequences, more than 15% found once. Input material: PBMCs or a T cell subset sorted from them (not recorded which). Receptors were obtained from a man between 18 and 35 years old who had mild COVID-19 (a few samples of this study predate the infection). Cell type and time point are not known. Each CDR3 is given with its conserved first and last residue. A D gene is named only where the DNA matches it firmly. Clone size appears in some rows only: once, few, many, or a class for an expanded clone.

.	few	TRBJ1-1	TRBV20-1	TGCAGTGCTAGTGCGGGAGCTCGGAACACTGAAGCTTTCTTT	CSASAGARNTEAFF
.	.	TRBJ2-1	TRBV7-9	TGTGCCAGCAGCTCACCCCCCCCAGGGGTTCACAACAATGAGCAGTTCTTC	CASSSPPPGVHNNEQFF
TRBD1	.	TRBJ1-1	TRBV12-3/TRBV12-4	TGTGCCAGCACCGATGACAGGGTCGACCCAGCTTTCTTT	CASTDDRVDPAFF
.	.	TRBJ2-1	TRBV6-5	TGTGCCAACCCCCCCCTCCAACAGGGCGGATACAATGAGCAGTTCTTC	CANPPLQQGGYNEQFF
.	many	TRBJ2-1	TRBV15	TGTGCCACCAGCAGCTTTCTGGAACCCTACAATGAGCAGTTCTTC	CATSSFLEPYNEQFF
TRBD1	.	TRBJ1-1	TRBV25-1	TGTGCCAGCAGTGAATATATGGGACAGAAAGCTTTCTTT	CASSEYMGQKAFF
.	.	TRBJ2-5	TRBV5-6	TGTGCCAGCAGCTGGTGGGTAGCCGAGACCCAGTACTTC	CASSWWVAETQYF
TRBD2	.	TRBJ2-1	TRBV28	TGTGCCAGCAGCGGGACTAGCCGGATCAATGAGCAGTTCTTC	CASSGTSRINEQFF
TRBD2	.	TRBJ2-1	TRBV6-2/TRBV6-3	TGTGCCAGCAGTTACAGGGGAGGGAACAATGAGCAGTTCTTC	CASSYRGGNNEQFF
.	.	TRBJ2-6	TRBV5-1	TGCGCCAGCAGCCCATTCCGGGACTTGGGCTCTGGGGCCAACGTCCTGACTTTC	CASSPFRDLGSGANVLTF
.	.	TRBJ2-3	TRBV12-3/TRBV12-4	TGTGCCAGCAGCCGCAACTCCGGGACACCGGCGACGCGGCAGTATTTT	CASSRNSGTPATRQYF
.	.	TRBJ1-2	TRBV20-1	TGCAGTGTCCGGGGGCCACAGAGCTATGGCTACACCTTC	CSVRGPQSYGYTF
.	few	TRBJ2-1	TRBV5-1	TGCGCCAGCAGCTCCACCTTGGTGGGGGGGCGGAATGAGCAGTTCTTC	CASSSTLVGGRNEQFF
.	few	TRBJ2-1	TRBV12-5	TGTGCTAGTGGTTTGATCGGGGGTGAGCAGTTCTTC	CASGLIGGEQFF
.	few	TRBJ2-3	TRBV7-3	TGTGCCAGCAGCTCGGATCCCGACAGGTCCGAAAACACAGATACGCAGTATTTT	CASSSDPDRSENTDTQYF
.	.	TRBJ1-2	TRBV4-3	TGCGCCAGCAGCCAAGTCGCGGCAGGGACTATCTATGGCTACACCTTC	CASSQVAAGTIYGYTF
TRBD2	.	TRBJ2-7	TRBV6-2/TRBV6-3	TGTGCCAGCAGTACGCCACTGGGGAGGGCCAACACCTACGAGCAGTACTTC	CASSTPLGRANTYEQYF
.	.	TRBJ1-6	TRBV3-1	TGTGCCAGCAGCCAACCACGGGGGTATTCACCCCTCCACTTT	CASSQPRGYSPLHF
.	.	TRBJ1-1	TRBV6-5	TGTGCCAGCAGTTCCCTAGCGGGGGTGAACACTGAAGCTTTCTTT	CASSSLAGVNTEAFF
.	few	TRBJ1-4	TRBV20-1	TGCAGTGCTAGGAAGTCGCATGAAAAACTGTTTTTT	CSARKSHEKLFF
.	.	TRBJ1-4	TRBV9	TGTGCCAGCAGCGTAAGAGGGGCTTGGAATGAAAAACTGTTTTTT	CASSVRGAWNEKLFF
TRBD1	.	TRBJ2-2	TRBV27	TGTGCCAGCAGTACGAGGGACAGCGGAACTAACACCGGGGAGCTGTTTTTT	CASSTRDSGTNTGELFF
.	.	TRBJ1-1	TRBV5-1	TGCGCCAGCAGCTTGCAGGGCGGGATGAACACTGAAGCTTTCTTT	CASSLQGGMNTEAFF
.	.	TRBJ2-1	TRBV12-3/TRBV12-4	TGTGCCAGCACCCAAAGAGGGGGTTTGTCCTACAATGAGCAGTTCTTC	CASTQRGGLSYNEQFF
.	few	TRBJ2-2	TRBV29-1	TGCAGCGTTGAAGAAGGTATCGGGGAGCTGTTTTTT	CSVEEGIGELFF
.	.	TRBJ1-1	TRBV4-1	TGCGCCAGCAGGTCATGGGGGGTCGACACTGAAGCTTTCTTT	CASRSWGVDTEAFF
.	.	TRBJ2-1	TRBV5-6	TGTGCCAGCAGCGACGACAGGGACTACTACAATGAGCAGTTCTTC	CASSDDRDYYNEQFF
.	many	TRBJ2-5	TRBV7-2	TGTGCCAGCAGCAGGATAAAGATGGGGGGAGAGACCCAGTACTTC	CASSRIKMGGETQYF
.	few	TRBJ2-1	TRBV5-1	TGCGCCAGCAGCTCTCCGCCTTCACAGAATGAGCAGTTCTTC	CASSSPPSQNEQFF
.	few	TRBJ1-3	TRBV7-9	TGTGCCAGCAGCTCCCGGGCGAGGGATTTCTACTCTGGAAACACCATATATTTT	CASSSRARDFYSGNTIYF
TRBD2	few	TRBJ2-3	TRBV7-3	TGTGCCAGCAGCCCACTAGCGGGGGCCCCCACAGATACGCAGTATTTT	CASSPLAGAPTDTQYF
TRBD2	.	TRBJ2-3	TRBV30	TGTGCCTGGAGTCGAGGACTAGCGGGGGGCACAGATACGCAGTATTTT	CAWSRGLAGGTDTQYF
.	.	TRBJ1-1	TRBV5-1	TGCGCCAGCAGCCCCGGGGACATTAGGGACACTGAAGCTTTCTTT	CASSPGDIRDTEAFF
TRBD1	.	TRBJ2-6	TRBV6-2/TRBV6-3	TGTGCCAGCAGCAGGGGGCGTGGGGCCAACGTCCTGACTTTC	CASSRGRGANVLTF
TRBD2	few	TRBJ2-1	TRBV14	TGTGCCAGCAGTCAGCGGGGGAGCTCCTACAATGAGCAGTTCTTC	CASSQRGSSYNEQFF
.	.	TRBJ1-6	TRBV27	TGTGCCAGCAGGCAGACAGGCCAGGGTTCACCCCTCCACTTT	CASRQTGQGSPLHF
.	.	TRBJ1-1	TRBV4-2	TGTGCCAGCAGCCAAGAAAAGAACACTGAAGCTTTCTTT	CASSQEKNTEAFF
.	few	TRBJ2-2	TRBV2	TGTGCCAGCAGTCGCTTGGAGCTCACCGGGGAGCTGTTTTTT	CASSRLELTGELFF
.	.	TRBJ2-5	TRBV15	TGTGCCACCAGCAGAGATAATTCGGCGGGGCAACAGACCCAGTACTTC	CATSRDNSAGQQTQYF
.	few	TRBJ1-3	TRBV4-1	TGCGCCAGCAGCCAAGATCGTGGGGGGCTGGGAAACACCATATATTTT	CASSQDRGGLGNTIYF
.	.	TRBJ1-1	TRBV7-2	TGTGCCAGCAGCGAGGGGGGTTCGAACACTGAAGCTTTCTTT	CASSEGGSNTEAFF
TRBD1	.	TRBJ2-2	TRBV6-5	TGTGCCAGCAGTTACCCGACAGGGCAGGGCACCGGGGAGCTGTTTTTT	CASSYPTGQGTGELFF
TRBD1	few	TRBJ1-6	TRBV5-1	TGCGCCAGCAGCTCGGCGTCCACAGGGGTTTATTCACCCCTCCACTTT	CASSSASTGVYSPLHF
TRBD1	.	TRBJ2-7	TRBV6-5	TGTGCCAGCAGCCCCGACCTGACAGGGCGATGGGAGCAGTACTTC	CASSPDLTGRWEQYF
TRBD1	few	TRBJ2-1	TRBV12-3/TRBV12-4	TGTGCCAGCAGTTCCCACGGACAGGGGGAGCAGTTCTTC	CASSSHGQGEQFF
.	.	TRBJ2-7	TRBV4-1	TGCGCCAGCAGCCAAGACCCGGGACTTAACTCCTACGAGCAGTACTTC	CASSQDPGLNSYEQYF
.	once	TRBJ1-1	TRBV6-2/TRBV6-3	TGTGCCAGCAGTTACCCGGGATTCGAAGCTTTCTTT	CASSYPGFEAFF
.	few	TRBJ2-3	TRBV6-6	TGTGCCAGCAGTTCCGTCCCGAGGGACCCAACGCAGTATTTT	CASSSVPRDPTQYF
.	.	TRBJ2-7	TRBV4-2	TGTGCCAGCAGCCAGTACGAGCAGTACTTC	CASSQYEQYF
.	few	TRBJ2-4	TRBV4-3	TGCGCCAGCAGCCAAGATCCGTCAGGGAACATTCAGTACTTC	CASSQDPSGNIQYF